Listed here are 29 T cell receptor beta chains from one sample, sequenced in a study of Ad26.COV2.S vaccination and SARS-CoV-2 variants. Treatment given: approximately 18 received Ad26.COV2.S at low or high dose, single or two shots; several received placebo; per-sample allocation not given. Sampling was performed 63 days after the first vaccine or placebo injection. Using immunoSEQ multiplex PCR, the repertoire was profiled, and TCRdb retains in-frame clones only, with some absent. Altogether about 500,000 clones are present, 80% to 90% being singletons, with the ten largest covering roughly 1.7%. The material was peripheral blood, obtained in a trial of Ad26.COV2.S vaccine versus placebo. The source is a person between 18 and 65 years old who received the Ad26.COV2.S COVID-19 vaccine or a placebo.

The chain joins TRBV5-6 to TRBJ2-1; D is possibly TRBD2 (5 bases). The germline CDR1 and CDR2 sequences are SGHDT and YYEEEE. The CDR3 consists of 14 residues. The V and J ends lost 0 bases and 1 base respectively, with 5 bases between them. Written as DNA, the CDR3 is TGTGCCAGCAGCTTGGGCGGGTCCTACAATGAGCAGTTCTTC. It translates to CASSLGGSYNEQFF.

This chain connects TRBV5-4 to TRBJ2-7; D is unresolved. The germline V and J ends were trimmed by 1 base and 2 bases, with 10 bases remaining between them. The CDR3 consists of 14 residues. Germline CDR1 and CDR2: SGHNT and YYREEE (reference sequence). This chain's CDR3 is CASSLTVSTYEQYF. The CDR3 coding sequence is TGTGCCAGCAGCTTGACAGTTTCTACCTACGAGCAGTACTTC.

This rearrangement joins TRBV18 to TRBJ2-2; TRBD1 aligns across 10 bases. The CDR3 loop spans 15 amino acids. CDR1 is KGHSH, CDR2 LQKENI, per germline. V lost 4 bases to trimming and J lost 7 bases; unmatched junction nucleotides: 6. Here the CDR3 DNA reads TGTGCCAGCTCACAGAAGACAGGGGGCATCGGGGAGCTGTTTTTT. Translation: CASSQKTGGIGELFF. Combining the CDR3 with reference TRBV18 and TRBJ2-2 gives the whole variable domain NAGVMQNPRHLVRRRGQEARLRCSPMKGHSHVYWYRQLPEEGLKFMVYLQKENIIDESGMPKERFSAEFPKEGPSILRIQQVVRGDSAAYFCASSQKTGGIGELFFGEGSRLTVL.

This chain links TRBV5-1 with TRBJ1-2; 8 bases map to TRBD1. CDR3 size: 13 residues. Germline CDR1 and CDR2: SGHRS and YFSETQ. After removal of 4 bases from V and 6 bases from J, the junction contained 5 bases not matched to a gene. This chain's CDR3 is CASSQQGEDGYTF. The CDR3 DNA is TGCGCCAGCAGCCAACAGGGGGAGGATGGCTACACCTTC.

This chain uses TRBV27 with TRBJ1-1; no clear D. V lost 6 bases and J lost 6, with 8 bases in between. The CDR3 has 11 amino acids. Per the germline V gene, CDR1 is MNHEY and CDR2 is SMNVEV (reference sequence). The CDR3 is CASSRGSEAFF. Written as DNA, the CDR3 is TGTGCCAGCAGCAGAGGGTCTGAAGCTTTCTTT.

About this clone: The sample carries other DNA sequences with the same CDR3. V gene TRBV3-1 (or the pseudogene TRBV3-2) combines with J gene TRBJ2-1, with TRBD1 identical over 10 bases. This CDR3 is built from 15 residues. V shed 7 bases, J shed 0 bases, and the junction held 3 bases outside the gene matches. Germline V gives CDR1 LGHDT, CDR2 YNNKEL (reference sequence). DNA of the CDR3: TGTGCCAGCACCAGGGACAGGGGCTCCTACAATGAGCAGTTCTTC. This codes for CASTRDRGSYNEQFF.

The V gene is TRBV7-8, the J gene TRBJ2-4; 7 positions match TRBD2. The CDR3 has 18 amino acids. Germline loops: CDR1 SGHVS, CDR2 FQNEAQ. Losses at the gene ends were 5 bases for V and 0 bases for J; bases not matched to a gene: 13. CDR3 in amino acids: CASSQIGASGIAKNIQYF. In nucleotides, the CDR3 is TGTGCCAGCAGCCAAATCGGAGCTAGCGGTATAGCCAAAAACATTCAGTACTTC.

The CDR3 nucleotides read TGTGCCAGCAGTTTATCCCCAGGGGGCTATGGCTACACCTTC. This codes for CASSLSPGGYGYTF. The rearrangement uses TRBV27 and TRBJ1-2; 7 bases agree with TRBD1. This CDR3 has 14 residues. After removal of 0 bases from V and 4 bases from J, the junction contained 2 bases not matched to a gene. Germline V CDR1 and CDR2: MNHEY, SMNVEV (reference sequence).

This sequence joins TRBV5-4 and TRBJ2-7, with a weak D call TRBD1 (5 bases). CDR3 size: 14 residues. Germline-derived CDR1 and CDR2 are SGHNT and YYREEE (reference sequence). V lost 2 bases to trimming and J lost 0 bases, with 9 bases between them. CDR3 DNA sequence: TGTGCCAGCAGCTTCGACAGCAGCTCCTACGAGCAGTACTTC. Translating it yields CASSFDSSSYEQYF.

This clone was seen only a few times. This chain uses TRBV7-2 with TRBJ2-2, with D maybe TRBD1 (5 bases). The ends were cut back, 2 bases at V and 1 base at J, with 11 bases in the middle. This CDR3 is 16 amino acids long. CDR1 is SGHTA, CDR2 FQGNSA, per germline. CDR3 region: CASSLMGQWNTGELFF. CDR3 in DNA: TGTGCCAGCAGCTTAATGGGGCAGTGGAACACCGGGGAGCTGTTTTTT.

This chain's CDR3 is CASSLVGVGGYTF. The CDR3 nucleotides read TGTGCCAGCAGTTTAGTCGGGGTCGGAGGCTACACCTTC. V is TRBV27 and J is TRBJ1-2; no clear D. This CDR3 has 13 amino acids. Looked up from germline, CDR1 is MNHEY and CDR2 is SMNVEV (reference sequence). V was trimmed by 2 bases and J by 8 bases, leaving 12 bases between them.

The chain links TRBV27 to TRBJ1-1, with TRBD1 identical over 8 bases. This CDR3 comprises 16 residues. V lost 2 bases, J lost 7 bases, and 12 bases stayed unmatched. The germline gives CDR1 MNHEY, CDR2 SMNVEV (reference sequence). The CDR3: CASSLRQGARGFEAFF. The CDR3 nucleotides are TGTGCCAGCAGTTTACGGCAGGGGGCAAGAGGATTTGAAGCTTTCTTT.

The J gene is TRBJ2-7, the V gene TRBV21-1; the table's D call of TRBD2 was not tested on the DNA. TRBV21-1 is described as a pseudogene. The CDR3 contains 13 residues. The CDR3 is CAGTGPETYEQYF. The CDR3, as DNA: TGTGCCGGGACTGGTCCCGAGACCTACGAGCAGTACTTC.

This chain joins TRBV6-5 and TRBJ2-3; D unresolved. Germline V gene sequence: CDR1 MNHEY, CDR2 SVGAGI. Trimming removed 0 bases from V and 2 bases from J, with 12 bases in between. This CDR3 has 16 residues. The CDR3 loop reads CASSYSVQAYTDTQYF. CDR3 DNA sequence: TGTGCCAGCAGTTACTCGGTGCAGGCGTACACAGATACGCAGTATTTT.

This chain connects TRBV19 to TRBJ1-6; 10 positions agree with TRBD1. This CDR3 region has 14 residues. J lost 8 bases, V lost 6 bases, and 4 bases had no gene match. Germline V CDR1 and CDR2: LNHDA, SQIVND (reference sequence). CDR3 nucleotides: TGTGCCAGTAGCCGACAGGGGGCTGATTCACCCCTCCACTTT. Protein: CASSRQGADSPLHF.

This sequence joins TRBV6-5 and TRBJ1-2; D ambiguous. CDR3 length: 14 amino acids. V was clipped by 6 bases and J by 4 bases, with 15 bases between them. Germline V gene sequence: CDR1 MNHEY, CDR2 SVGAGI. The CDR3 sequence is CASRPGLGFYGYTF. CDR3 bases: TGTGCCAGCAGACCGGGTTTGGGCTTCTATGGCTACACCTTC.

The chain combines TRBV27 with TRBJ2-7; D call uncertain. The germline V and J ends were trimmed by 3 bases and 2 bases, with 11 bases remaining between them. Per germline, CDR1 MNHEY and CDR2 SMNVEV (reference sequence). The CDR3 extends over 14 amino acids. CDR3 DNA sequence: TGTGCCAGCAGTTTTCGATTTCAGACCTACGAGCAGTACTTC. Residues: CASSFRFQTYEQYF.

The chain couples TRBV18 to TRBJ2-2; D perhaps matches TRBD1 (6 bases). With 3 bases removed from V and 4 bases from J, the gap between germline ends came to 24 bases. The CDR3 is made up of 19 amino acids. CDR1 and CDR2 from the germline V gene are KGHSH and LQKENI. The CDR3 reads CASSPIYIVRRGGTGELFF. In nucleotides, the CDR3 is TGTGCCAGCTCACCCATCTACATTGTACGCAGGGGCGGCACCGGGGAGCTGTTTTTT.

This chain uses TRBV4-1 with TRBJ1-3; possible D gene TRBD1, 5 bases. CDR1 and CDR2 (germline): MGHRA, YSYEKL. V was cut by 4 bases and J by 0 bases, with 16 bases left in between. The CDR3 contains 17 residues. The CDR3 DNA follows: TGCGCCAGCAGCCCGGATGGGGGGAGAGGCTCTGGAAACACCATATATTTT. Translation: CASSPDGGRGSGNTIYF.

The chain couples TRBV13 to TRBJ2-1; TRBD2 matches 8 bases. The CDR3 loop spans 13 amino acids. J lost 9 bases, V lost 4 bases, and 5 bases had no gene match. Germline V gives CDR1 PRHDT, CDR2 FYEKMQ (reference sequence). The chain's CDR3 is CASSWGAGGEQFF. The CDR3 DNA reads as TGTGCCAGCAGCTGGGGCGCGGGAGGTGAGCAGTTCTTC.

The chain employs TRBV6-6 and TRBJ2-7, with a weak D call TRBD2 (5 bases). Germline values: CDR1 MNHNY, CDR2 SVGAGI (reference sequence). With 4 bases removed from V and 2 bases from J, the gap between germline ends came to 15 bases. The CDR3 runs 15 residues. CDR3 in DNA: TGTGCCAGCAGTTCTCCTTCGGGGATGCCCTACGAGCAGTACTTC. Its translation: CASSSPSGMPYEQYF.

CDR3 nucleotide sequence: TGCGCCAGCAGCCAAGATCATCCCACCACCTACGAGCAGTACTTC. Its translation: CASSQDHPTTYEQYF. The chain combines TRBV4-3 with TRBJ2-7; D gene ambiguous. Per germline, CDR1 LGHNA and CDR2 YSLEER. The CDR3 is made up of 15 amino acids. Trimming took 0 bases from V and 2 from J, leaving 11 bases between them.

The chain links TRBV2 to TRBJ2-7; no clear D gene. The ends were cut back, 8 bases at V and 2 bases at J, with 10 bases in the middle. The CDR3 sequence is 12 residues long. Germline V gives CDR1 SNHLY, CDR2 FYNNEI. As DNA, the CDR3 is TGTGCCAGCTTCAACGGCCCCTACGAGCAGTACTTC. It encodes CASFNGPYEQYF.

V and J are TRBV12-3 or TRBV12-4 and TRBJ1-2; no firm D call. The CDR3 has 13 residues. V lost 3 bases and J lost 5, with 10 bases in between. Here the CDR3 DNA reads TGTGCCAGCAGTTTTATGGGTACTTATGGCTACACCTTC. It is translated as CASSFMGTYGYTF.

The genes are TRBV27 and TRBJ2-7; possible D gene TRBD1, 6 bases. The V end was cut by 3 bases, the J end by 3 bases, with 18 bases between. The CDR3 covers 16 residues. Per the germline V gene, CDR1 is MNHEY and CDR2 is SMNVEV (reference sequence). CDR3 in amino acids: CASSLNSQGSNYEQYF. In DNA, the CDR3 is TGTGCCAGCAGTTTGAATTCCCAGGGGAGTAACTACGAGCAGTACTTC.

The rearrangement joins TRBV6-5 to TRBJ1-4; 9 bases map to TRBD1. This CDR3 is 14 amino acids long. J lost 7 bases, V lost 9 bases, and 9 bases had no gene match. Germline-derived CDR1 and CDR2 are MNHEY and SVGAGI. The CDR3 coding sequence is TGTGCCAGTAGGACAGGGGCTTTGAGTGAAAAACTGTTTTTT. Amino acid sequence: CASRTGALSEKLFF.

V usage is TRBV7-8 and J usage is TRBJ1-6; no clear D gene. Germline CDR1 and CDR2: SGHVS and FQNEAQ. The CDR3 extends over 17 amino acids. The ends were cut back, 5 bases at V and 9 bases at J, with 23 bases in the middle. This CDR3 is CASSGGLGKTRSSPLHF. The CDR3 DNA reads TGTGCCAGCAGCGGCGGGTTAGGGAAGACGAGGAGTTCACCCCTCCACTTT. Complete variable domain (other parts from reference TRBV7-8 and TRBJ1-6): GAGVSQSPRYKVAKRGQDVALRCDPISGHVSLFWYQQALGQGPEFLTYFQNEAQLDKSGLPSDRFFAERPEGSVSTLKIQRTQQEDSAVYLCASSGGLGKTRSSPLHFGNGTRLTVT.

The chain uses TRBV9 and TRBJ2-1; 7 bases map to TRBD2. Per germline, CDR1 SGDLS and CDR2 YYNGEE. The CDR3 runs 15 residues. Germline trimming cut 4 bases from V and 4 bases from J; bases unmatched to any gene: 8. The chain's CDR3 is CASSFWASGYNEQFF. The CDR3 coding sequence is TGTGCCAGCAGCTTCTGGGCTAGCGGATACAATGAGCAGTTCTTC.

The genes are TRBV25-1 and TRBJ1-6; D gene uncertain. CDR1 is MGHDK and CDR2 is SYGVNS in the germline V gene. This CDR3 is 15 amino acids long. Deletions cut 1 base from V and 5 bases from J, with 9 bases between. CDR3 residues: CASSELGSNNSPLHF. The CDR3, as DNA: TGTGCCAGCAGTGAATTGGGCAGCAATAATTCACCCCTCCACTTT.